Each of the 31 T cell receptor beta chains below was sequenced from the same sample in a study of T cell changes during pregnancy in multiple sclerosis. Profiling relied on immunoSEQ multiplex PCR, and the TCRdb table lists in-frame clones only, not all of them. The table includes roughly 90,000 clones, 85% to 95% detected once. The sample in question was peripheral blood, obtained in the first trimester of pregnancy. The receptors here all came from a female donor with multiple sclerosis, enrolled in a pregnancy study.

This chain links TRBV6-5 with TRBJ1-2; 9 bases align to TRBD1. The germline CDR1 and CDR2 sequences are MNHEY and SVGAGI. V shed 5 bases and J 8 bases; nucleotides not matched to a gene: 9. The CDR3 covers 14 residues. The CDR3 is CASSPGQGSLGYTF. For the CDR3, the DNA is TGTGCCAGCAGTCCCGGACAGGGGAGCTTGGGCTACACCTTC.

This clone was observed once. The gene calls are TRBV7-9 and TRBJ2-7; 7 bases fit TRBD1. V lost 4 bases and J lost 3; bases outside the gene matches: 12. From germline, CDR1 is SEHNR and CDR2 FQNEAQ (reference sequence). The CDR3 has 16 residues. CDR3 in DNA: TGTGCCAGCAGCTACACACCCCGGGACAGCTTCTACGAGCAGTACTTC. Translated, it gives CASSYTPRDSFYEQYF.

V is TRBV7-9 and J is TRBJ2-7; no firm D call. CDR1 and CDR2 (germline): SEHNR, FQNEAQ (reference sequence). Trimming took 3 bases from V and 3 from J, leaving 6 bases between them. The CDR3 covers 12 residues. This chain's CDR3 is CASSFSDYEQYF. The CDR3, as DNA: TGTGCCAGCAGCTTCTCAGACTACGAGCAGTACTTC.

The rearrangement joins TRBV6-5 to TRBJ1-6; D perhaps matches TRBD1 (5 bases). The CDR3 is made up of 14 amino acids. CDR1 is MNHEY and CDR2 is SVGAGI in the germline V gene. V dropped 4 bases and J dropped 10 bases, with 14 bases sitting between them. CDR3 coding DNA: TGTGCCAGCAGTTCGGACTGGGGGGAATCACCCCTCCACTTT. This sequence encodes CASSSDWGESPLHF.

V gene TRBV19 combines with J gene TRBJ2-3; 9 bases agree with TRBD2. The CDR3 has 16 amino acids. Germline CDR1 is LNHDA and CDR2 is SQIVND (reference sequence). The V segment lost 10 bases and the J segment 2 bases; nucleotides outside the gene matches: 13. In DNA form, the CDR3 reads TGTGCCACCTCCGCCGGGCTAGCGGGGAACACAGATACGCAGTATTTT. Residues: CATSAGLAGNTDTQYF.

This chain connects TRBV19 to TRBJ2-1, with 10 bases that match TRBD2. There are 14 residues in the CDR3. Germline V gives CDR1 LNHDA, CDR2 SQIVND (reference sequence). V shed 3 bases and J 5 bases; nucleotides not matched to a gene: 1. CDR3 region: CASSILAGDNEQFF. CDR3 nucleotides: TGTGCCAGTAGTATCCTAGCGGGGGACAATGAGCAGTTCTTC.

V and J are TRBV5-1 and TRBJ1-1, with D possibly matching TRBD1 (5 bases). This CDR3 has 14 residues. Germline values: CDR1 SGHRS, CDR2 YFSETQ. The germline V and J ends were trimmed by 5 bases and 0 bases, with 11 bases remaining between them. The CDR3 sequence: CASSGQGVNTEAFF. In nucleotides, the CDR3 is TGCGCCAGCAGTGGTCAGGGCGTGAACACTGAAGCTTTCTTT.

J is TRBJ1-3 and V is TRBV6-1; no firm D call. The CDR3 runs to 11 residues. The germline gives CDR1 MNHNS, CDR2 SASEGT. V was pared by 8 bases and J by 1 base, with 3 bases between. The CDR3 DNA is TGTGCCAGCCAGTCTGGAAACACCATATATTTT. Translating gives CASQSGNTIYF.

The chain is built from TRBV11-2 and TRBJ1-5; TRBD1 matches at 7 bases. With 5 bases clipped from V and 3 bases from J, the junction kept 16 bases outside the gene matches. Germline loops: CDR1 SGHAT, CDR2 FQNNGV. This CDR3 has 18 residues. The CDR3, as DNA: TGTGCCAGCAGCGAGCGACAGGGCCCGGCGACGGACAATCAGCCCCAGCATTTT. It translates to CASSERQGPATDNQPQHF.

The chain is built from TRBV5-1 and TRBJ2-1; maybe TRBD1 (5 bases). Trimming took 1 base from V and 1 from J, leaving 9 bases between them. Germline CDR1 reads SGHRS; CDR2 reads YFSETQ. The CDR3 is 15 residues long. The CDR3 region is CASSLRQGSYNEQFF. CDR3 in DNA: TGCGCCAGCAGCTTGAGGCAGGGTTCCTACAATGAGCAGTTCTTC.

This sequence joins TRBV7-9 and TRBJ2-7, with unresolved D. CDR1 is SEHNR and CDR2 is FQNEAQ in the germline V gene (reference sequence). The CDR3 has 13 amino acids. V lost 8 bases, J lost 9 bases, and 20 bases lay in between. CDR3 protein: CASSDTRLKWQYF. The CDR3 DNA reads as TGTGCCAGCTCCGACACCCGGTTGAAGTGGCAGTACTTC.

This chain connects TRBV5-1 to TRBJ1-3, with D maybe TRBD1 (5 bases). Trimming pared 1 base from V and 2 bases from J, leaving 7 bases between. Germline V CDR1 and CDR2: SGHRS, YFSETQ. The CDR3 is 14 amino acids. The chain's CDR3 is CASSLSTAGNTIYF. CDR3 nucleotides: TGCGCCAGCAGCTTGTCGACAGCTGGAAACACCATATATTTT.

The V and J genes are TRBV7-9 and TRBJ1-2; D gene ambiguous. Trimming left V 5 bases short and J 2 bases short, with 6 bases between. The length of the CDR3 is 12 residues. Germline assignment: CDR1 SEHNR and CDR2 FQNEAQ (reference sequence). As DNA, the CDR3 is TGTGCCAGCAGCCCTCCCAACTATGGCTACACCTTC. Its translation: CASSPPNYGYTF.

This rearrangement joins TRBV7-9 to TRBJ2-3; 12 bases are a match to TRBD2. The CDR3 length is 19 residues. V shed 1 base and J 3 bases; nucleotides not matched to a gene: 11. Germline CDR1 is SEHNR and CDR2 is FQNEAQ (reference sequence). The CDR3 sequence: CASSLGPLAGGIRTDTQYF. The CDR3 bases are TGTGCCAGCAGCTTAGGCCCACTAGCGGGGGGCATCAGAACAGATACGCAGTATTTT.

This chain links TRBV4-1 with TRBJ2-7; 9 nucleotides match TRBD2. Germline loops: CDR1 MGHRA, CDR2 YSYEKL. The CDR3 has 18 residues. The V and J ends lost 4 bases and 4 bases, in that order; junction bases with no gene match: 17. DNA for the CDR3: TGCGCCAGCAGCCCTAACCTTTTTGGACTAGCGCAAGGATACGAGCAGTACTTC. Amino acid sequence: CASSPNLFGLAQGYEQYF.

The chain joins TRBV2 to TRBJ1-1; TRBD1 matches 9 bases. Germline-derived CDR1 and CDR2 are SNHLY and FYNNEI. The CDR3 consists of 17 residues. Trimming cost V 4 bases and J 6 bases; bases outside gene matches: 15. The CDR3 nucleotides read TGTGCCAGCAGTGGCAATTTTGTGACAGGGGGTCTCGCTGAAGCTTTCTTT. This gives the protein CASSGNFVTGGLAEAFF. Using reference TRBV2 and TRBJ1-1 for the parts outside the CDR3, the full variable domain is EPEVTQTPSHQVTQMGQEVILRCVPISNHLYFYWYRQILGQKVEFLVSFYNNEISEKSEIFDDQFSVERPDGSNFTLKIRSTKLEDSAMYFCASSGNFVTGGLAEAFFGQGTRLTVV.

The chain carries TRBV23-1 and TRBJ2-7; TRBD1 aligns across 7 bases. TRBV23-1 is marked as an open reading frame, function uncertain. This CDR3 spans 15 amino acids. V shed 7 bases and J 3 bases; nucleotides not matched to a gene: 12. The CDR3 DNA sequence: TGCGCCAGCATACTTGACAGGGAACCTAGCTACGAGCAGTACTTC. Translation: CASILDREPSYEQYF.

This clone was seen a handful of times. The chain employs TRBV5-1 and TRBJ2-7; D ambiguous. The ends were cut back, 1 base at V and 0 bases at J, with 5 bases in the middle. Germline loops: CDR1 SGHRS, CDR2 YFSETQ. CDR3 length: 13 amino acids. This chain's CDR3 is CASSLTPSYEQYF. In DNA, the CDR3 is TGCGCCAGCAGCTTGACACCCTCCTACGAGCAGTACTTC.

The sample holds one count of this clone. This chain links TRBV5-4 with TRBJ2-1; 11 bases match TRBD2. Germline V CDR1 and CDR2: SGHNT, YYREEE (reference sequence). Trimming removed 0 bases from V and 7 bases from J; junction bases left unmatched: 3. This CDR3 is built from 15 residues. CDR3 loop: CASSLGLAGSNEQFF. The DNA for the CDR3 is TGTGCCAGCAGCTTGGGACTAGCGGGGTCAAATGAGCAGTTCTTC.

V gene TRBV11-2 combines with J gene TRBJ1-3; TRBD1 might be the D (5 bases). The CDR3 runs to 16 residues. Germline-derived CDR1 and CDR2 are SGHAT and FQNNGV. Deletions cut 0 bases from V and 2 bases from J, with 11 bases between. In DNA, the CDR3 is TGTGCCAGCAGCTTAGATCTGGGGGGTCCTGGAAACACCATATATTTT. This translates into CASSLDLGGPGNTIYF.

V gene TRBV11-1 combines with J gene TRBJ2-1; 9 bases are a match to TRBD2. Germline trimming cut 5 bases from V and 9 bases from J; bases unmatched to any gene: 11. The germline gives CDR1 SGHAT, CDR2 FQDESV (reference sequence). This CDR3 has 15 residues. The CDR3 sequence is CASSTTSGSRGEQFF. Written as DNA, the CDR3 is TGTGCCAGCAGCACTACTAGCGGGTCGAGGGGTGAGCAGTTCTTC.

CDR3 DNA: TGTGCCAGCAGCCGTAAGGGGGGGGCCGCTTACAATGAGCAGTTCTTC. Translated, it gives CASSRKGGAAYNEQFF. V gene TRBV7-3 combines with J gene TRBJ2-1, with D possibly TRBD2 on 7 matching bases. The CDR3 length is 16 residues. Germline V CDR1 and CDR2: SGHTA, FQGTGA. Trimming removed 5 bases at V and 4 bases at J, with 18 bases between.

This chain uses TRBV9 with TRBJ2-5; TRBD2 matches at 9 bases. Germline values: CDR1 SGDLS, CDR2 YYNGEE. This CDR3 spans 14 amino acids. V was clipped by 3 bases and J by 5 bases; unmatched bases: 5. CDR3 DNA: TGTGCCAGCAGCGGCGGGGGGGCCGGCGAGACCCAGTACTTC. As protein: CASSGGGAGETQYF. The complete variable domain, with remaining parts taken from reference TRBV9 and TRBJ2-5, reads DSGVTQTPKHLITATGQRVTLRCSPRSGDLSVYWYQQSLDQGLQFLIQYYNGEERAKGNILERFSAQQFPDLHSELNLSSLELGDSALYFCASSGGGAGETQYFGPGTRLLVL.

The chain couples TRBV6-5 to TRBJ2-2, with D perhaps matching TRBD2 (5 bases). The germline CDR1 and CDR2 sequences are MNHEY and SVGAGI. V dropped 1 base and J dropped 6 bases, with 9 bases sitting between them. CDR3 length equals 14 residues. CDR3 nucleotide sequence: TGTGCCAGCAGTTACTTTGAGGGAGCCGGGGAGCTGTTTTTT. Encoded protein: CASSYFEGAGELFF.

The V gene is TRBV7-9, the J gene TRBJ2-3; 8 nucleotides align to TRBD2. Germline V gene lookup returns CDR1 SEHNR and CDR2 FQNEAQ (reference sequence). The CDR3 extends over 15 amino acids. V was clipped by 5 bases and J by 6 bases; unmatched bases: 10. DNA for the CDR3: TGTGCCAGCAGCCCGCTAGCGGGCGGGGGTGATACGCAGTATTTT. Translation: CASSPLAGGGDTQYF. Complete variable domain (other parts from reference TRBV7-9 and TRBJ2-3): DTGVSQNPRHKITKRGQNVTFRCDPISEHNRLYWYRQTLGQGPEFLTYFQNEAQLEKSRLLSDRFSAERPKGSFSTLEIQRTEQGDSAMYLCASSPLAGGGDTQYFGPGTRLTVL.

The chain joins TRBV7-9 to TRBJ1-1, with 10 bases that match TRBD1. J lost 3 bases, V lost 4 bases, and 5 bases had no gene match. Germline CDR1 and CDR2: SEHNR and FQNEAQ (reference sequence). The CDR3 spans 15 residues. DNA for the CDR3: TGTGCCAGCAGCTCTACGGACAGGGGGGACACTGAAGCTTTCTTT. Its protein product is CASSSTDRGDTEAFF.

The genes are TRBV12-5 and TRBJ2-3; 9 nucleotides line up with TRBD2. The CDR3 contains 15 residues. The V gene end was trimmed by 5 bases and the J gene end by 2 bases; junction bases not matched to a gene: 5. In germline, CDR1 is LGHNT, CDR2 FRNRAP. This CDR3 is CASGSGGRDTDTQYF. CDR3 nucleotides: TGTGCTAGTGGTAGCGGGGGGCGGGACACAGATACGCAGTATTTT.

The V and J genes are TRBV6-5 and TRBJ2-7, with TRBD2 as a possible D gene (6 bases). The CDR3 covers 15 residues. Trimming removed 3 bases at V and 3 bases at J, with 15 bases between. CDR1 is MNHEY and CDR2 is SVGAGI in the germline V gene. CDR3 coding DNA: TGTGCCAGCAGTTATCCGGGGACTCCCTTCTACGAGCAGTACTTC. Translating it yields CASSYPGTPFYEQYF.

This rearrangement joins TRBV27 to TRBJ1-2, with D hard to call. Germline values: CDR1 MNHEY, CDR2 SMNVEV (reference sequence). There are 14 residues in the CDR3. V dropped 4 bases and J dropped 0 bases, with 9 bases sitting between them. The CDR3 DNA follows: TGTGCCAGCAGTTCAGTCCCTGCTAACTATGGCTACACCTTC. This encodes CASSSVPANYGYTF.

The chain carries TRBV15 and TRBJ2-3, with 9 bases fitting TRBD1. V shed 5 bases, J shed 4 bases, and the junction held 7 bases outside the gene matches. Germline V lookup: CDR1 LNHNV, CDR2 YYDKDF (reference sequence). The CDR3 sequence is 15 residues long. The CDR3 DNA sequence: TGTGCCACCAGCCTACAGACAGGGGGGGCAGATACGCAGTATTTT. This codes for CATSLQTGGADTQYF.

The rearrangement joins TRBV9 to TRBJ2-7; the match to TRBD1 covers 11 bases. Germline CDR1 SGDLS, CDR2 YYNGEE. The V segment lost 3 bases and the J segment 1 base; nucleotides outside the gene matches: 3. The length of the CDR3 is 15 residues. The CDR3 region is CASSEGTGGSYEQYF. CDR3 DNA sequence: TGTGCCAGCAGCGAAGGGACAGGGGGATCCTACGAGCAGTACTTC.